This entry lists 31 T cell receptor beta chains sequenced from one sample in a study of cytomegalovirus exposure and HLA in healthy donors. Use of 60 Vbeta and 13 Jbeta primers characterized the PCR. TCRdb keeps only in-frame clones here, not all; method: immunoSEQ multiplex PCR. The table records nearly 110,000 clones, 70% to 85% of them present only once. Sequenced input: PBMCs. The receptors stem from a boy aged 5-17 years in good health and CMV-seronegative.

The rearrangement joins TRBV28 to TRBJ2-7; 12 bases are shared with TRBD2. V was pared by 6 bases and J by 5 bases, with 5 bases of the junction left unmatched. This CDR3 region has 14 residues. Germline V gives CDR1 MDHEN, CDR2 SYDVKM. The CDR3 coding sequence is TGTGCCAGCAGCAAGACTAGCGGGAGACACGAGCAGTACTTC. This sequence encodes CASSKTSGRHEQYF. The variable domain in full, completed from reference TRBV28 and TRBJ2-7, reads DVKVTQSSRYLVKRTGEKVFLECVQDMDHENMFWYRQDPGLGLRLIYFSYDVKMKEKGDIPEGYSVSREKKERFSLILESASTNQTSMYLCASSKTSGRHEQYFGPGTRLTVT.

The rearrangement uses TRBV5-6 and TRBJ2-2, with D perhaps matching TRBD1 (5 bases). The length of the CDR3 is 17 residues. Germline assignment: CDR1 SGHDT and CDR2 YYEEEE. The V and J ends lost 4 bases and 1 base respectively, with 17 bases between them. The CDR3 loop is CASSPWGGGMNTGELFF. The CDR3, as DNA: TGTGCCAGCAGCCCCTGGGGCGGTGGGATGAACACCGGGGAGCTGTTTTTT.

In its sample, this clone was seen a few times. This chain uses TRBV28 with TRBJ1-2, with 7 positions matching TRBD1. Germline lookup yields CDR1 MDHEN and CDR2 SYDVKM. The CDR3 totals 12 residues. V lost 5 bases, J lost 6 bases, and 3 bases stayed unmatched. This CDR3 is CASSRQGDGYTF. As DNA, the CDR3 is TGTGCCAGCAGTCGACAGGGAGATGGCTACACCTTC.

V is TRBV28 and J is TRBJ1-4, with TRBD1 matching 7 bases. Germline values: CDR1 MDHEN, CDR2 SYDVKM. The CDR3 contains 15 residues. V trimming: 6 bases; J trimming: 8 bases; junction bases outside the gene matches: 12. CDR3 nucleotides: TGTGCCAGCAGCCCCCGGACAGGTGGCCAGGAAAAACTGTTTTTT. This codes for CASSPRTGGQEKLFF.

The chain recombines TRBV5-4 with TRBJ1-1, with 7 bases lining up with TRBD1. The germline V gene has CDR1 SGHNT and CDR2 YYREEE (reference sequence). CDR3 length equals 14 residues. V dropped 3 bases and J dropped 3; count of bases not matched to a gene: 5. CDR3 sequence reads: CASSWGTGDTEAFF. The CDR3 nucleotides are TGTGCCAGCAGCTGGGGTACAGGGGACACTGAAGCTTTCTTT.

This clone was seen a handful of times. The genes are TRBV28 and TRBJ2-5, with TRBD2 matching over 11 bases. The ends lost 4 bases at V and 5 bases at J; junction bases unmatched: 3. Per germline, CDR1 MDHEN and CDR2 SYDVKM. The CDR3 spans 14 residues. The CDR3 coding sequence is TGTGCCAGCAGTTCGACTAGCGGGGTTGAGACCCAGTACTTC. Encoded protein: CASSSTSGVETQYF.

V gene TRBV10-2 combines with J gene TRBJ1-2; D not certain. The V and J ends lost 6 bases and 5 bases respectively, with 16 bases between them. The CDR3 is 14 residues long. CDR1 and CDR2 (germline): WSHSY, SAAADI. Here the CDR3 DNA reads TGCGCCAGCAGCCCCCGGGAAAAGATTTATGGCTACACCTTC. This codes for CASSPREKIYGYTF.

The chain joins TRBV25-1 to TRBJ1-1, with 7 bases lining up with TRBD1. The germline CDR1 and CDR2 sequences are MGHDK and SYGVNS. The CDR3 is 12 amino acids. J was trimmed by 9 bases and V by 4 bases; bases with no gene match: 5. The CDR3 loop reads CASSAGTDKAFF. In nucleotides, the CDR3 is TGTGCCAGCAGTGCAGGGACAGATAAAGCTTTCTTT.

This rearrangement joins TRBV5-6 to TRBJ1-2; 7 bases map to TRBD1. The CDR3 totals 14 residues. Trimming cost V 0 bases and J 3 bases; bases outside gene matches: 2. Germline CDR1 SGHDT, CDR2 YYEEEE. The CDR3 nucleotides read TGTGCCAGCAGCTTGGATCAGGGGGACTATGGCTACACCTTC. Its protein product is CASSLDQGDYGYTF.

This chain joins TRBV6-5 and TRBJ2-7; 8 nucleotides match TRBD2. Germline values: CDR1 MNHEY, CDR2 SVGAGI. V lost 2 bases and J lost 5; bases outside the gene matches: 8. This CDR3 spans 15 amino acids. CDR3 sequence (DNA): TGTGCCAGCAGTTACACAGGGACTAGTTATGACGAGCAGTACTTC. It specifies CASSYTGTSYDEQYF.

The V call is TRBV28, the J call TRBJ2-7; no firm D call. Germline V gives CDR1 MDHEN, CDR2 SYDVKM. Trimming left V 6 bases short and J 2 bases short, with 11 bases between. The CDR3 loop spans 13 amino acids. The CDR3 DNA reads as TGTGCCAGCAGCCCCCCCGAGACCTACGAGCAGTACTTC. Its protein is CASSPPETYEQYF.

The V gene is TRBV5-1, the J gene TRBJ2-1, with 8 bases fitting TRBD1. J lost 0 bases, V lost 0 bases, and 8 bases had no gene match. Looked up from germline, CDR1 is SGHRS and CDR2 is YFSETQ. The CDR3 runs 18 residues. The CDR3 protein is CASSLAWTGPSSYNEQFF. In nucleotides, the CDR3 is TGCGCCAGCAGCTTGGCCTGGACAGGGCCCAGCTCCTACAATGAGCAGTTCTTC.

The rearrangement uses TRBV5-1 and TRBJ1-5; TRBD1 aligns across 7 bases. The CDR3 is 17 residues long. Germline values: CDR1 SGHRS, CDR2 YFSETQ. Trimming removed 4 bases from V and 0 bases from J; junction bases left unmatched: 10. The CDR3 nucleotides are TGCGCCAGCAGCCCCGGGGACAGACCATATAGCAATCAGCCCCAGCATTTT. This encodes CASSPGDRPYSNQPQHF.

The chain links TRBV28 to TRBJ1-1; weak D call: TRBD1 (5 bases). CDR1 is MDHEN and CDR2 is SYDVKM in the germline V gene. CDR3 length: 17 residues. The V gene lost 2 bases and the J gene lost 0 bases, with 16 bases spanning the gap. The CDR3 region is CASSLPWMMGLNTEAFF. The CDR3 DNA is TGTGCCAGCAGTTTACCATGGATGATGGGGCTGAACACTGAAGCTTTCTTT.

The rearrangement uses TRBV6-5 and TRBJ2-3, with TRBD2 as a possible D gene (6 bases). Germline V gene sequence: CDR1 MNHEY, CDR2 SVGAGI. CDR3 size: 15 residues. Trimming removed 5 bases at V and 0 bases at J, with 12 bases between. CDR3: CASSMLAPSTDTQYF. The CDR3 DNA reads TGTGCCAGCAGTATGCTAGCGCCTAGCACAGATACGCAGTATTTT.

The chain couples TRBV20-1 to TRBJ1-4; D is uncertain. The germline gives CDR1 DFQATT, CDR2 SNEGSKA (reference sequence). CDR3 size: 11 residues. With 1 base removed from V and 5 bases from J, the gap between germline ends came to 2 bases. The CDR3 protein is CSARANEKLFF. The CDR3 coding sequence is TGCAGTGCTAGAGCAAATGAAAAACTGTTTTTT.

The rearrangement joins TRBV25-1 to TRBJ1-1; D may be TRBD1 (6 bases). The CDR3 runs 14 residues. Looked up from germline, CDR1 is MGHDK and CDR2 is SYGVNS. Trimming took off 5 bases at V and 0 bases at J, with 10 bases between the two ends. CDR3 DNA: TGTGCCAGCAGTACAGGGCTCATGAACACTGAAGCTTTCTTT. The encoded protein is CASSTGLMNTEAFF.

Here the CDR3 DNA reads TGCGCCAGCAGCCAAGCGGTTACCTACGAGCAGTACTTC. It codes for CASSQAVTYEQYF. This chain connects TRBV4-1 to TRBJ2-7; D gene ambiguous. The germline gives CDR1 MGHRA, CDR2 YSYEKL. The CDR3 contains 13 residues. Trimming shortened V by 1 base and J by 2 bases, and 6 bases separated the two germline ends.

The chain has TRBV10-3 and TRBJ2-3; possible D gene TRBD1, 6 bases. Trimming pared 10 bases from V and 1 base from J, leaving 15 bases between. Germline assignment: CDR1 ENHRY and CDR2 SYGVKD. The length of the CDR3 is 14 residues. The DNA for the CDR3 is TGTGCCACTCAGGGGAAAGGGGGCACAGATACGCAGTATTTT. Its protein is CATQGKGGTDTQYF.

This clone was seen only once. The chain employs TRBV5-1 and TRBJ2-7; perhaps TRBD1 as D (6 bases). The germline CDR1 and CDR2 sequences are SGHRS and YFSETQ. This CDR3 is 14 amino acids long. V gave up 0 bases and J gave up 3 bases, with 10 bases separating them. CDR3 region: CASSLGQGLYEQYF. CDR3 sequence (DNA): TGCGCCAGCAGCTTGGGGCAGGGGCTCTACGAGCAGTACTTC.

The chain uses TRBV5-1 and TRBJ2-5; D may be TRBD2 (5 bases). CDR3 length: 13 amino acids. The germline gives CDR1 SGHRS, CDR2 YFSETQ. V was shortened by 9 bases and J by 0 bases, with 12 bases between the two germline ends. This chain's CDR3 is CATQGLDQETQYF. The CDR3 DNA reads as TGCGCCACCCAAGGACTGGACCAAGAGACCCAGTACTTC.

This chain connects TRBV7-8 to TRBJ1-5, with 9 positions matching TRBD1. J gave up 2 bases and V 2 bases, and 4 bases lay outside the gene matches. This CDR3 has 16 amino acids. Germline loops: CDR1 SGHVS, CDR2 FQNEAQ. CDR3 DNA sequence: TGTGCCAGCAGCTTAACTAGGACAGGGGGCAATCAGCCCCAGCATTTT. Translation gives CASSLTRTGGNQPQHF.

The V gene is TRBV7-8, the J gene TRBJ2-1; possibly TRBD1 for D (5 bases). The germline CDR1 and CDR2 sequences are SGHVS and FQNEAQ. The CDR3 loop spans 16 amino acids. V shed 0 bases and J shed 0 bases, with 9 bases lying between them. The CDR3 nucleotides are TGTGCCAGCAGCTTAGCCCAGGGTAACTCCTACAATGAGCAGTTCTTC. Its translation is CASSLAQGNSYNEQFF. The variable domain in full, with the rest retrieved from reference TRBV7-8 and TRBJ2-1, is GAGVSQSPRYKVAKRGQDVALRCDPISGHVSLFWYQQALGQGPEFLTYFQNEAQLDKSGLPSDRFFAERPEGSVSTLKIQRTQQEDSAVYLCASSLAQGNSYNEQFFGPGTRLTVL.

The genes are TRBV6-6 and TRBJ1-4, with D perhaps TRBD1 (6 bases). There are 14 residues in the CDR3. The V end was cut by 4 bases, the J end by 8 bases, with 14 bases between. Germline V gene sequence: CDR1 MNHNY, CDR2 SVGAGI (reference sequence). The CDR3 reads CASSSPGGWEKLFF. CDR3 coding DNA: TGTGCCAGCAGTTCCCCGGGGGGCTGGGAAAAACTGTTTTTT.

This clone showed up just once. The gene calls are TRBV2 and TRBJ2-3; tentatively, D is TRBD1 (5 bases). Germline V lookup: CDR1 SNHLY, CDR2 FYNNEI. CDR3 length equals 13 residues. With 5 bases removed from V and 2 bases from J, the gap between germline ends came to 8 bases. This chain's CDR3 is CASSTGYTDTQYF. The CDR3 DNA reads as TGTGCCAGCAGTACAGGTTACACAGATACGCAGTATTTT.

The V call is TRBV19, the J call TRBJ1-4, with D hard to call. Germline V gene sequence: CDR1 LNHDA, CDR2 SQIVND (reference sequence). The CDR3 is 12 amino acids. Trimming cost V 3 bases and J 6 bases, with 5 bases left between them. As DNA, the CDR3 is TGTGCCAGTAGTATCCAGGATGAAAAACTGTTTTTT. As protein: CASSIQDEKLFF.

This chain links TRBV19 with TRBJ2-6, with 9 bases that match TRBD1. Trimming cost V 5 bases and J 4 bases; bases outside gene matches: 9. CDR1 LNHDA and CDR2 SQIVND come from the germline V gene (reference sequence). The CDR3 is 17 residues long. The CDR3 nucleotides read TGTGCCAGTAGTTGGGGACAGGGTGTTTCCGGGGCCAACGTCCTGACTTTC. Translating gives CASSWGQGVSGANVLTF.

As to this clone: The sample has other DNA sequences that encode this CDR3 too. The J gene is TRBJ2-1, the V gene TRBV9; TRBD2 agrees at 8 bases. The CDR3 runs 15 residues. Trimming at V came to 1 base and at J to 4 bases, leaving 4 bases not matched to a gene. Germline lookup yields CDR1 SGDLS and CDR2 YYNGEE. This chain's CDR3 is CASSVTSGSYNEQFF. The CDR3 DNA reads as TGTGCCAGCAGCGTAACGAGCGGGAGTTACAATGAGCAGTTCTTC.

The chain couples TRBV4-1 to TRBJ2-7; 8 bases are shared with TRBD1. Germline loops: CDR1 MGHRA, CDR2 YSYEKL. V gave up 1 base and J gave up 6 bases; unmatched junction bases: 8. The CDR3 contains 15 residues. The CDR3, as DNA: TGCGCCAGCAGCCAAGCTCGGGACAGGTCGGCCGAGCAGTACTTC. It yields the protein CASSQARDRSAEQYF.

This clone was counted a few times. The rearrangement joins TRBV7-9 to TRBJ2-7; maybe TRBD1 (6 bases). Germline V CDR1 and CDR2: SEHNR, FQNEAQ (reference sequence). Trimming stripped 1 base from V and 4 bases from J, with 11 bases between. This CDR3 is 14 amino acids long. The CDR3: CASSLDRVGYEQYF. Written as DNA, the CDR3 is TGTGCCAGCAGCTTAGACAGGGTTGGTTACGAGCAGTACTTC.

The chain couples TRBV6-1 to TRBJ2-5, with TRBD2 identical over 10 bases. CDR3 length equals 15 residues. Germline assignment: CDR1 MNHNS and CDR2 SASEGT. V trimming: 1 base; J trimming: 9 bases; junction bases outside the gene matches: 8. The CDR3, as DNA: TGTGCCAGCAGTGAAGTCCCCATTACTAGCGGGGCCCAGTACTTC. As protein: CASSEVPITSGAQYF.